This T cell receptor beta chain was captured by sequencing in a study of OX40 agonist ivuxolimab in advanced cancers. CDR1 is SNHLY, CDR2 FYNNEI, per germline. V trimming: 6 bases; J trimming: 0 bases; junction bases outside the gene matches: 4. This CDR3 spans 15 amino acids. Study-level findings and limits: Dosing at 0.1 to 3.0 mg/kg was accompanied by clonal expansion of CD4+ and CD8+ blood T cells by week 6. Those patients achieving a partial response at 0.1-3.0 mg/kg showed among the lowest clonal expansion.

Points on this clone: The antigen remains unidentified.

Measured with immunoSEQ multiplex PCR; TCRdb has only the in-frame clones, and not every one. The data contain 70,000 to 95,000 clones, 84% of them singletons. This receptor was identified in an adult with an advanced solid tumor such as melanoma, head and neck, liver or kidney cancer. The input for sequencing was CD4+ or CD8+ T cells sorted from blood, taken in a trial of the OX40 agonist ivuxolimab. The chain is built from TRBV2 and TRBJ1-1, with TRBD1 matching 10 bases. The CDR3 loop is CASRRQGAMNTEAFF. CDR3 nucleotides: TGTGCCAGCAGGAGACAGGGGGCGATGAACACTGAAGCTTTCTTT. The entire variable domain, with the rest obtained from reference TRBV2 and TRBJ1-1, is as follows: EPEVTQTPSHQVTQMGQEVILRCVPISNHLYFYWYRQILGQKVEFLVSFYNNEISEKSEIFDDQFSVERPDGSNFTLKIRSTKLEDSAMYFCASRRQGAMNTEAFFGQGTRLTVV.